This TCR beta chain stems from a study of control samples from healthy donors and cancer patients. The CDR3 extends over 14 amino acids. After removal of 1 base from V and 6 bases from J, the junction contained 7 bases not matched to a gene. CDR1 is SGHDT and CDR2 is YYEEEE in the germline V gene. Some clones are missing from TCRdb's copy, which holds only in-frame ones; the method was immunoSEQ multiplex PCR. The sample consists of 35,000 to 45,000 clones, over 65% of them appearing once. This rearrangement joins TRBV5-6 to TRBJ2-7, with 7 bases that match TRBD2. This TCR was recovered from a man in his 60s in good health. The sample consisted of blood. CDR3 in DNA: TGTGCCAGCAGCTTGTACGGCGGGAGAAGCGAGCAGTACTTC. It translates to CASSLYGGRSEQYF.